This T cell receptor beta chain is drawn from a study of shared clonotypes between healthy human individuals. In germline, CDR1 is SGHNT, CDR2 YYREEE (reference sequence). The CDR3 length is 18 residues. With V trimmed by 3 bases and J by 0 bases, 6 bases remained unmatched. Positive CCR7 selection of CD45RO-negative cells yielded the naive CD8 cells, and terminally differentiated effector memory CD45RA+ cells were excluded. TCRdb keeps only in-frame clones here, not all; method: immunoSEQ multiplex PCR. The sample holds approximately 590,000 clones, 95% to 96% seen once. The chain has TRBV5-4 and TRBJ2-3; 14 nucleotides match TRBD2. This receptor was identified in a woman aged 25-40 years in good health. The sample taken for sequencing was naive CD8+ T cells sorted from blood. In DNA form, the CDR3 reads TGTGCCAGCAGCTGGGGGACTAGCGGGGGAATTAGCACAGATACGCAGTATTTT. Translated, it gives CASSWGTSGGISTDTQYF. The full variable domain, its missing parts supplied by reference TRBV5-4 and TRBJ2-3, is ETGVTQSPTHLIKTRGQQVTLRCSSQSGHNTVSWYQQALGQGPQFIFQYYREEENGRGNFPPRFSGLQFPNYSSELNVNALELDDSALYLCASSWGTSGGISTDTQYFGPGTRLTVL.